This TCR beta chain was found in a study of identifying expanded T cells in peripheral blood. Overall study results and limits: Technical replicates showed approximately 1.2 changed clones; two weeks roughly 16; four weeks 19. Across healthy donors, higher total template counts meant significantly greater approximately two-week count variance.

Remarks on this clone: Its antigen remains unknown.

The CDR3 is 13 residues long. V lost 6 bases, J lost 1 base, and 6 bases lay in between. Germline CDR1 is SNHLY and CDR2 is FYNNEI. Only in-frame clones appear in the TCRdb table, and some are missing; sequencing was by immunoSEQ multiplex PCR. The data contain under 150,000 clones, approximately 86% of them singletons. Collection occurred without any documented infections or immune events in donors. The chain has TRBV2 and TRBJ2-2; no clear D. Sequencing used blood. The clonotype originates from a person between 18 and 70 years old in good health. DNA of the CDR3: TGTGCCAGCAGCCCAGGGAACACCGGGGAGCTGTTTTTT. This encodes CASSPGNTGELFF.